Below, 10 T cell receptor beta chains from the same sample are listed, as sequenced in a study of T cells after yellow fever vaccination (dated by TCRdb to the late 2010s). The library was made by 5' RACE. Instrument on record: Illumina HiSeq 2500. TCRdb reran the public reads through fastp at Q25 and MiXCR, keeping productive beta chains. One record per CDR3 amino acid sequence lists the most common genes and DNA. Recorded for this sample are about 63,000 distinct CDR3 sequences; 6.5% to 8% of them occurred a single time. About 40% of the sample lies in the top ten. The sample's treatment or condition label, decoded: live attenuated yellow fever vaccine strain. The sequencing used CD8+ T cells sorted from PBMCs, collected 15 days after the yellow fever booster vaccination. The source is a man younger than 40 who received the YFV17D yellow fever vaccine.

The rearrangement joins TRBV7-2 to TRBJ2-7; D perhaps matches TRBD2 (6 bases). V dropped 6 bases and J dropped 3 bases, with 9 bases sitting between them. From germline, CDR1 is SGHTA and CDR2 FQGNSA. CDR3 length equals 12 residues. CDR3 nucleotides: TGTGCCAGCAGGGAGGGGATCTACGAGCAGTACTTC. Amino acid sequence: CASREGIYEQYF.

This clonotype was recorded many times. This chain connects TRBV7-9 to TRBJ2-5; D might be TRBD2 (5 bases). In germline, CDR1 is SEHNR, CDR2 FQNEAQ (reference sequence). Trimming removed 0 bases at V and 5 bases at J, with 10 bases between. The CDR3 is made up of 14 amino acids. The CDR3 DNA follows: TGTGCCAGCAGCTTAGCGGGGAGCGCCGAGACCCAGTACTTC. This sequence encodes CASSLAGSAETQYF.

This clonotype was counted at least ten times. The CDR3: CASSLAGQSSGNTIYF. Written as DNA, the CDR3 is TGTGCCAGCAGCTTAGCCGGGCAAAGCTCTGGAAACACCATATATTTT. V usage is TRBV7-2 and J usage is TRBJ1-3; D unresolved. This CDR3 has 16 amino acids. V dropped 0 bases and J dropped 0 bases, with 9 bases sitting between them. CDR1 is SGHTA and CDR2 is FQGNSA in the germline V gene.

In this sample, this clonotype turned up many times. The rearrangement uses TRBV20-1 and TRBJ2-1; D tentatively fits TRBD1 or TRBD2 (5 bases each). Germline CDR1 reads DFQATT; CDR2 reads SNEGSKA (reference sequence). The V gene lost 3 bases and the J gene lost 2 bases, with 14 bases spanning the gap. This CDR3 comprises 15 residues. The CDR3 DNA follows: TGCAGTGCTAGCCTCCCAATGGGACCCTACAATGAGCAGTTCTTC. As protein: CSASLPMGPYNEQFF.

This clonotype was seen many times. The CDR3 is CASSSQRDHTQYF. The CDR3 region has the DNA TGTGCCAGCAGTTCTCAGCGGGACCACACGCAGTATTTT. This rearrangement joins TRBV6-5 to TRBJ2-3, with 7 nucleotides matching TRBD2. Germline loops: CDR1 MNHEY, CDR2 SVGAGI. With V trimmed by 4 bases and J by 9 bases, 7 bases remained unmatched. The CDR3 is 13 residues long.

This clonotype was detected ten times or more. The genes are TRBV27 and TRBJ2-7; 7 positions match TRBD1. Germline V lookup: CDR1 MNHEY, CDR2 SMNVEV (reference sequence). This CDR3 has 14 residues. The junction had 3 bases not matched to a gene; V was cut back by 1 base and J by 3 bases. The CDR3 region has the DNA TGTGCCAGCAGTTTATGGACAGGCGACTACGAGCAGTACTTC. This sequence encodes CASSLWTGDYEQYF.

This clonotype has ten or more counts. The chain is built from TRBV28 and TRBJ2-5; D remains ambiguous. V lost 3 bases and J 1 base, leaving 9 bases between the germline ends. Germline V gives CDR1 MDHEN, CDR2 SYDVKM. The CDR3 runs 14 residues. CDR3 nucleotide sequence: TGTGCCAGCAGTTTGTTACGGGTCCAAGAGACCCAGTACTTC. Residues: CASSLLRVQETQYF.

This clonotype was seen repeatedly, ten times or more. The chain uses TRBV4-3 and TRBJ2-7; D uncertain. The CDR3 loop spans 15 amino acids. V lost 3 bases to trimming and J lost 3 bases, with 15 bases between them. CDR1 and CDR2 (germline): LGHNA, YSLEER. The CDR3 loop is CASSQKRAEYYEQYF. The DNA of the CDR3 is TGCGCCAGCAGCCAGAAACGGGCAGAATACTACGAGCAGTACTTC.

This clonotype was seen a handful of times. The CDR3, as DNA: TGTGCCAGCAGCTTTAAAGCGGGAGGACCCTACAATGAGCAGTTCTTC. Translating gives CASSFKAGGPYNEQFF. V is TRBV5-4 and J is TRBJ2-1, with 9 bases fitting TRBD2. The CDR3 runs 16 residues. The germline V gene encodes CDR1 SGHNT and CDR2 YYREEE (reference sequence). After removal of 2 bases from V and 2 bases from J, the junction contained 5 bases not matched to a gene.

In its sample, this clonotype was seen many times. The rearrangement joins TRBV20-1 to TRBJ2-7; D is unresolved. V lost 1 base, J lost 3 bases, and 10 bases lay in between. CDR1 is DFQATT, CDR2 SNEGSKA, per germline (reference sequence). The CDR3 covers 13 residues. The CDR3 loop reads CSARAVSNYEQYF. The CDR3 DNA reads TGCAGTGCTAGAGCCGTCTCGAACTACGAGCAGTACTTC.